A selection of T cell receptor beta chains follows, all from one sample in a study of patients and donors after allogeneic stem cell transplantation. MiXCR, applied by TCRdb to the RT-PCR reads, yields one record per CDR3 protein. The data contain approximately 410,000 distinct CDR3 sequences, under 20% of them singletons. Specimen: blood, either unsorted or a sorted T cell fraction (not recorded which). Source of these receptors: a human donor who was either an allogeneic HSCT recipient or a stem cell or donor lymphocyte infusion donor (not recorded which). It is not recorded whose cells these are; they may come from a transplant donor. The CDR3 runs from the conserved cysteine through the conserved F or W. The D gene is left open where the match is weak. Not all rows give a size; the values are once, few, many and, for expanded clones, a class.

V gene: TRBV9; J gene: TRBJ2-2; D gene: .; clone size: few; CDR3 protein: CASNRDGTGELFF; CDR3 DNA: TGTGCCAGCAACAGGGATGGCACCGGGGAGCTGTTTTTT
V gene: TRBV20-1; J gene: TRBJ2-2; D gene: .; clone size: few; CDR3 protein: CSARGRDNPNTGELFF; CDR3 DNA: TGCAGTGCCAGGGGCAGGGACAACCCGAACACCGGGGAGCTGTTTTTT
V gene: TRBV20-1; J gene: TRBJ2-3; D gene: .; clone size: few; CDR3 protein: CSARSAGGFTDTQYF; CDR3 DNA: TGCAGTGCTAGATCGGCAGGGGGGTTCACAGATACGCAGTATTTT
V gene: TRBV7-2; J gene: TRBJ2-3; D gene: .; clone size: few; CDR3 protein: CASSLDFTITDTQYF; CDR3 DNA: TGTGCCAGCAGCTTAGACTTCACAATCACAGATACGCAGTATTTT
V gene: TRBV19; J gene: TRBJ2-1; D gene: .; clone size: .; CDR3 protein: CASIGRGEQFF; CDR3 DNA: TGTGCCAGTATAGGGAGGGGGGAGCAGTTCTTC
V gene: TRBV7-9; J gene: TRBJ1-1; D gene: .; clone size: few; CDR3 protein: CASSLSTGENTEAFF; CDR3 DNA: TGTGCCAGCAGCTTAAGTACGGGGGAGAACACTGAAGCTTTCTTT
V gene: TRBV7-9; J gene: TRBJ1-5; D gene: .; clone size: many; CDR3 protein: CASSRTAYQPQHF; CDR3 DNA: TGTGCCAGCAGCCGGACGGCATATCAGCCCCAGCATTTT
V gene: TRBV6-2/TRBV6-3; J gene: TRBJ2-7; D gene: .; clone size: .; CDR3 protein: CASSYRQVPYEQYF; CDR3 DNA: TGTGCCAGCAGTTACAGGCAGGTACCCTACGAGCAGTACTTC
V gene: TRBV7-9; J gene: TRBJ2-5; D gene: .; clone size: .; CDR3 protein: CASSPGGTETQYF; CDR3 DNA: TGTGCCAGCAGCCCCGGAGGTACGGAGACCCAGTACTTC
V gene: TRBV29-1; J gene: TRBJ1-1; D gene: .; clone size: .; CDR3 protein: CSVDSGMNTEAFF; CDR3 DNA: TGCAGCGTTGACTCCGGCATGAACACTGAAGCTTTCTTT
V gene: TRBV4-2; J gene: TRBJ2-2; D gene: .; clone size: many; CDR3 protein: CASSQDTRPGELFF; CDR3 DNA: TGTGCCAGCAGCCAAGATACGAGACCCGGGGAGCTGTTTTTT
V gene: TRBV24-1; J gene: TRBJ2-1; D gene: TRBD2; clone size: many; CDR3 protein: CATSELGRGGNNEQFF; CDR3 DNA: TGTGCCACCAGTGAGCTCGGGAGGGGGGGTAACAATGAGCAGTTCTTC
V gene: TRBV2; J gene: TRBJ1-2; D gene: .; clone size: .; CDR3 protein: CASSERTDGYTF; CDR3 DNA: TGTGCCAGCAGCGAGAGGACAGACGGCTACACCTTC
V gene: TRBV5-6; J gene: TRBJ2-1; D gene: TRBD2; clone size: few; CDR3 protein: CASSFLAGGLWNEQFF; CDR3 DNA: TGTGCCAGCAGTTTTTTAGCGGGAGGATTGTGGAATGAGCAGTTCTTC
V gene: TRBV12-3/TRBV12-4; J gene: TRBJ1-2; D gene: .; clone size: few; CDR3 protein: CASSSGFGYTF; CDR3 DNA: TGTGCCAGCAGTTCTGGGTTTGGCTACACCTTC
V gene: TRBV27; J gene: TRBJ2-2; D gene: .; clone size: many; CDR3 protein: CASRGLITGELFF; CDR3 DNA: TGTGCCAGCAGGGGACTGATCACCGGGGAGCTGTTTTTT
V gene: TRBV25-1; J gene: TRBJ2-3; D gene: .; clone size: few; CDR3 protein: CASSERGETDTQYF; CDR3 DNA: TGTGCCAGCAGTGAGCGAGGGGAGACAGATACGCAGTATTTT
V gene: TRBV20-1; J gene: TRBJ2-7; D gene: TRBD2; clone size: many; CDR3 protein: CSASSGKTYEQYF; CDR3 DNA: TGCAGTGCTAGTAGCGGGAAAACCTACGAGCAGTACTTC
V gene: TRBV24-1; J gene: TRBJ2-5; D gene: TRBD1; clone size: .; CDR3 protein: CATSDEGQGQETQYF; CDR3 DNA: TGTGCCACCAGTGATGAAGGACAGGGGCAAGAGACCCAGTACTTC
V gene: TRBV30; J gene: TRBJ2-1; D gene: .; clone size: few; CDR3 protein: CAWSEIAKGDNEQFF; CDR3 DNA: TGTGCCTGGAGTGAAATAGCGAAAGGGGACAATGAGCAGTTCTTC
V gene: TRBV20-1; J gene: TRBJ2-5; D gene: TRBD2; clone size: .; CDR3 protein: CSARESLAGGPRETQYF; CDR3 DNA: TGCAGTGCTAGAGAGAGTCTAGCGGGAGGGCCGAGGGAGACCCAGTACTTC